This T cell receptor (beta chain) was obtained from a study of vaccination and CD4 T cells after COVID-19. CDR3 size: 16 residues. Germline loops: CDR1 SGHVS, CDR2 FNYEAQ. As concerns this clonotype: Its antigen is currently unknown. The germline gene is not matched at one end of the junction; a read error may be the cause.

Sequencing of cultured CD4+ T cell DNA used the Oncomine TCR Beta short-read assay. MiXCR, run by TCRdb on the PCR reads, gives a single entry per CDR3 protein. The table lists about 26,000 distinct CDR3 sequences, around two fifths of them singletons. Time point indicated: late sampling 161 to 241 days after vaccination in a few convalescent patients. Treatment denoted: roughly 11-day PBMC culture with coronavirus spike peptide pools or control peptides (ViraFEST assay). The input for sequencing was CD4+ T cells from blood, cultured in vitro, taken about 7 months after SARS-CoV-2 vaccination. The gene calls are TRBV7-6 and TRBJ2-1; D perhaps matches TRBD2 (6 bases). The receptor's source is a human donor who had recovered from COVID-19. CDR3 region: CANSSHAGHSYNEQFF. The DNA for the CDR3 is TGTGCCAACAGCTCCCACGCGGGGCATTCCTACAATGAGCAGTTCTTC.